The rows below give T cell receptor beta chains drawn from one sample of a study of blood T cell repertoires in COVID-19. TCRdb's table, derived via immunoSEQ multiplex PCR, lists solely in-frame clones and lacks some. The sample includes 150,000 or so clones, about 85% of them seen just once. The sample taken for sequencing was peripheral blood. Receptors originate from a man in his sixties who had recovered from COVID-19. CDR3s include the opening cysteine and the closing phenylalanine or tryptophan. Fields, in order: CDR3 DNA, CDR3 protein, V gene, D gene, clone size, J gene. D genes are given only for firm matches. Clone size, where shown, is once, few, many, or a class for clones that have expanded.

cdr3_nt: TGTGCCATCAGGGTTAGCGGGGCGCCAGGTGGGGAGACCCAGTACTTC
cdr3_aa: CAIRVSGAPGGETQYF
v_call: TRBV10-3
d_call: TRBD2
clone_size: -
j_call: TRBJ2-5

cdr3_nt: TGTGCCAGCAGCCAAGGACAGGGGAGGGACACTGAAGCTTTCTTT
cdr3_aa: CASSQGQGRDTEAFF
v_call: TRBV16
d_call: TRBD1
clone_size: -
j_call: TRBJ1-1

cdr3_nt: TGTGCCAGCAGCTTATGGGGTGGGGCCGATGAGCAGTTCTTC
cdr3_aa: CASSLWGGADEQFF
v_call: TRBV7-3
d_call: -
clone_size: few
j_call: TRBJ2-1

cdr3_nt: TGTGCCAGCAGCTTAGGGTCTAGCGGGGGCCACACAGATACGCAGTATTTT
cdr3_aa: CASSLGSSGGHTDTQYF
v_call: TRBV7-9
d_call: TRBD2
clone_size: -
j_call: TRBJ2-3

cdr3_nt: TGCAGTGGACAGGGTGCCTACGAGCAGTACTTC
cdr3_aa: CSGQGAYEQYF
v_call: TRBV20-1
d_call: TRBD1
clone_size: -
j_call: TRBJ2-7

cdr3_nt: TGTGCCAGCAGTTTGTTTGCTAGCATCGGGGGTGAGCAGTTCTTC
cdr3_aa: CASSLFASIGGEQFF
v_call: TRBV6-2/TRBV6-3
d_call: -
clone_size: -
j_call: TRBJ2-1

cdr3_nt: TGTGCCAGCTCACCCGAGTTCTCTGGGGCCAACGTCCTGACTTTC
cdr3_aa: CASSPEFSGANVLTF
v_call: TRBV18
d_call: -
clone_size: once
j_call: TRBJ2-6

cdr3_nt: TGTGCCAGCAGCTTAGTAAGGAGCGGGGAGCTGTTTTTT
cdr3_aa: CASSLVRSGELFF
v_call: TRBV7-2
d_call: -
clone_size: -
j_call: TRBJ2-2

cdr3_nt: TGCAGCGTGGGGCGGGGAGTGAACACTGAAGCTTTCTTT
cdr3_aa: CSVGRGVNTEAFF
v_call: TRBV29-1
d_call: -
clone_size: -
j_call: TRBJ1-1

cdr3_nt: TGCGCCAGCAGCCAATCGGGGTCGAACACCGGGGAGCTGTTTTTT
cdr3_aa: CASSQSGSNTGELFF
v_call: TRBV4-3
d_call: -
clone_size: -
j_call: TRBJ2-2

cdr3_nt: TGCGCCAGCAGCTTGGGAGGTTCGGCAGGGGATTACTCTGGAAACACCATATATTTT
cdr3_aa: CASSLGGSAGDYSGNTIYF
v_call: TRBV5-1
d_call: -
clone_size: -
j_call: TRBJ1-3

cdr3_nt: TGCGCCAGCAGCTTGGGGGCAGTTAACACCGGGGAGCTGTTTTTT
cdr3_aa: CASSLGAVNTGELFF
v_call: TRBV5-1
d_call: -
clone_size: -
j_call: TRBJ2-2